This TCR beta chain came from a study of T cell repertoires in aging, cancer and after chemotherapy (dated by TCRdb to about 2019). At the level of the whole study: Donors were distributed across six age groups ranging from 30 or younger to 70 or older, with at least three individuals included per group. The full dataset contained around 8.2 million TCR reads. A cohort of more than 200 cancer patients (94 with hematological and around 130 with solid cancers) was assembled, and approximately 97 healthy donors were included as a reference group. To look at immunoaging and at how T cells reconstitute after chemotherapy, the study profiled TCR beta repertoires in peripheral blood from both healthy donors and cancer patients. In the hematological group, the paired samples taken before and after chemotherapy came from chronic lymphocytic leukemia patients given fludarabine- or bendamustine-based regimens.

This clonotype has only a few counts. Its specific antigen is unknown. No clone much larger than this one lies a single base away; base qualities are absent. Using a mixed TRB-A/B primer pool, multiplex touch-down PCR amplified rearranged TRB sequences covering the V, D and J segments. Two consecutive PCR reactions with Phusion HS II polymerase added Illumina adapters and sample indices to the amplicons. Amplicons were gel-purified using the NucleoSpin Gel and PCR Clean-up kit and were subsequently checked with Qubit and an Agilent 2100 Bioanalyzer. The libraries were sequenced on an Illumina MiSeq with 600-cycle, single-indexed, paired-end runs. The original methods were these. MiXCR versions 2.12 and 3.0.5 were used to process TRB sequences. Each unique CDR3 nucleotide sequence counted as one clone, and only productive sequences with at least two reads were retained. Repertoire metrics included Shannon diversity, evenness, clonality (one minus evenness), and alpha-parameterized diversity profiles from alpha 0 to 5. Generation probabilities of clones in paired pre- and post-chemotherapy samples were computed with the IGoR algorithm. Through fastp at Q25 and MiXCR, TCRdb rebuilt clones from the public reads, retaining in-frame beta chains. Rows merge per CDR3 protein into single entries with the most common DNA and genes. The V and J calls and clone size come from TCRdb's table, not from the authors' own analysis. Recorded for this sample are roughly 3,000 distinct CDR3 sequences; 20% to 25% of them occurred a single time. The top ten hold around 39% of the sample.

TCR beta rearrangements were amplified from genomic DNA extracted from peripheral blood rather than from sorted cells or RNA. As encoded in the germline V gene (reference sequence), CDR1 is MNHEY while CDR2 is SMNVEV. The CDR3 runs 16 amino acids, cysteine and phenylalanine included. The kept DNA is CDR3 alone, 48 bases in frame from the first base. For this chain, trimming is 2 bases at the V end and 2 bases at the J end, and the number of junction bases without a gene match is 4. What the authors observed across the whole study: An increase in median generation probability over the chemotherapy interval was observed in both cancer cohorts, suggesting that the repertoire was reconstituted through rebound thymic output. Compared with age-matched healthy donors, untreated patients with either hematological or solid cancers had significantly lower TCR diversity in the blood along with higher clonality. Lymphoid organ infiltration was present in hematological cancer patients, and this infiltration may itself impair thymic emigration or peripheral T cell expansion. In healthy donors, the decline in TCR diversity with age was mainly explained by loss of richness, whereas in cancer patients loss of evenness was also found to contribute. It was noted by the authors that conclusions about immunological memory after chemotherapy cannot be drawn from the repertoire data.

Material for sequencing was blood. The chain is encoded by TRBV27 joined to TRBJ2-4; 9 central nucleotides agree with TRBD1. This receptor was obtained from a human donor with a blood cancer. The CDR3: CASSLGTGFSKNIQYF. The DNA sequence follows: TGTGCCAGCAGTTTAGGGACAGGGTTTTCCAAAAACATTCAGTACTTC.